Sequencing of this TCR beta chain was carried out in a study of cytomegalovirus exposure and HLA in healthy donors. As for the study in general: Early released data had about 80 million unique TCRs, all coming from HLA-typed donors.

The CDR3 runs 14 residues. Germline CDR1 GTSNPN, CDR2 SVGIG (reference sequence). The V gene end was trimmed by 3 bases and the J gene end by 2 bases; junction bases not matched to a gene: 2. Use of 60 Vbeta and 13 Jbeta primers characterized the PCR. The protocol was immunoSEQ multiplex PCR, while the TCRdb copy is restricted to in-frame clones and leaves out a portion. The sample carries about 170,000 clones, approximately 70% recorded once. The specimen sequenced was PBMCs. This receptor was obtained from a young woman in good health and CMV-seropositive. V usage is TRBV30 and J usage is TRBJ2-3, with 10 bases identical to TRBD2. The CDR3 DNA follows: TGTGCCTGGAGAAGCGGGGGGGACACAGATACGCAGTATTTT. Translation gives CAWRSGGDTDTQYF.